The clone carrying this T cell receptor (beta chain) was seen many times. The sample belongs to a study of T cell repertoires in cytomegalovirus infection. The wider study: Indicated by public TCR beta signatures were CMV infection and matching HLA type.

The CDR3 is 15 amino acids. Germline values: CDR1 SGHTA, CDR2 FQGNSA. Unmatched junction bases numbered 0, after V lost 1 base and J lost 3 bases. TCRdb used MiXCR to reprocess the reads, holding one entry per CDR3 protein. The sample holds approximately 180,000 distinct CDR3 sequences, roughly 20% seen once. Sample: PBMCs. The V and J genes are TRBV7-2 and TRBJ2-7, with 13 bases lining up with TRBD2. This clonotype originated in a human donor in good health (CMV status not recorded). Some clones in this sample may be carry-over from other donors' samples. CDR3: CASSLGLAGGYEQYF. The CDR3 region has the DNA TGTGCCAGCAGCTTAGGACTAGCGGGAGGCTACGAGCAGTACTTC.